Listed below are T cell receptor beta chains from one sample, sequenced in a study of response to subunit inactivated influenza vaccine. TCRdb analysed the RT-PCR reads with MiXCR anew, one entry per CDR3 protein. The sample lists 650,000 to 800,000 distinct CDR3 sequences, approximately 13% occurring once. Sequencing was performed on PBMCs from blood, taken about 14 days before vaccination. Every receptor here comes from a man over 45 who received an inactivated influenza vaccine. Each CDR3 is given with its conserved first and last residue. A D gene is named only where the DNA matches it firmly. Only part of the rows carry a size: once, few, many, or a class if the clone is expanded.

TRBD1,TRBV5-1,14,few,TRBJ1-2,TGCGCCAGCAGCTTGGAGGGACAGGACTATGGCTACACCTTC,CASSLEGQDYGYTF
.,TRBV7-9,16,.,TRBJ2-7,TGTGCCAGCAGCCCCCCTTTCCGCCTCGGCCGCGACGAGCAGTACTTC,CASSPPFRLGRDEQYF
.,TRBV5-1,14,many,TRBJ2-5,TGCGCCAGCAGCTTTGGGGAACAAAGAGGTGTCCAGTACTTC,CASSFGEQRGVQYF
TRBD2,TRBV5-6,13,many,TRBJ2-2,TGTGCCAGCCTCTCCGGGGGGACCGGGGAGCTGTTTTTT,CASLSGGTGELFF
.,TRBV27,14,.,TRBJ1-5,TGTGCCAGCAGTTTGAGGGGACGCAATCAGCCCCAGCATTTT,CASSLRGRNQPQHF
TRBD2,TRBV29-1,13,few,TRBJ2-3,TGCAGCGTTGAACCGTTAGCGGGAGATACGCAGTATTTT,CSVEPLAGDTQYF
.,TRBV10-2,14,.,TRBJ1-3,TGCGCCAGCAGTGGTTTGACCTCTGGAAACACCATATATTTT,CASSGLTSGNTIYF
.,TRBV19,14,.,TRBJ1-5,TGTGCCAGTAGTTGGGTAGGGAGCAATCAGCCCCAGCATTTT,CASSWVGSNQPQHF
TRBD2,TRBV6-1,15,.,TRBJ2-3,TGTGCCAGCAGTCCCCCCGGGACTACGACAGATACGCAGTATTTT,CASSPPGTTTDTQYF
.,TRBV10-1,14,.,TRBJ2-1,TGCGCCAGCAGTGGGGTTCAGAATTACAATGAGCAGTTCTTC,CASSGVQNYNEQFF
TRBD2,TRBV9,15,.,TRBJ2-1,TGTGCCAGCAGCCCTCGGACTAGCGGTACAAATGAGCAGTTCTTC,CASSPRTSGTNEQFF
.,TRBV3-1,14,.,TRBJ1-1,TGTGCCAGCAGCCAAGAATCTGGACTCCGGGAAGCTTTCTTT,CASSQESGLREAFF
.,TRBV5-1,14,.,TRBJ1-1,TGCGCCAGCAATCTACTGGGAGAAGGAACTGAAGCTTTCTTT,CASNLLGEGTEAFF
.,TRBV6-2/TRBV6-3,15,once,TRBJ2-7,TGTGCCAGCAGTTACCTAGGAAGGGGGTCGGTCGAGCAGTACTTC,CASSYLGRGSVEQYF
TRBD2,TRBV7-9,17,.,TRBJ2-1,TGTGCCAGCAGCCAACGACTAGCGGGAGTGTCCTACAATGAGCAGTTCTTC,CASSQRLAGVSYNEQFF
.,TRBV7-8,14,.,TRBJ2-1,TGTGCCAGCAGCTTAGTAAGGCTAGCGAGTGAGCAGTTCTTC,CASSLVRLASEQFF
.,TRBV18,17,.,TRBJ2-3,TGTGCCAGCTCACCGACCCCGGGGCGGGGTAACACAGATACGCAGTATTTT,CASSPTPGRGNTDTQYF
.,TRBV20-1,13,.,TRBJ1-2,TGCACCTTTCAGGATCCCAGGGACTATGCCTACACCTTC,CTFQDPRDYAYTF
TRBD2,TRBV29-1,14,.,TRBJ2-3,TGCAGCGTAACAGGACTAGCGGGGGTAGATACGCAGTATTTT,CSVTGLAGVDTQYF
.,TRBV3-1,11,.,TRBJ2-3,TGTGCCAGCAGGCTCAGGGATACGCAGTATTTT,CASRLRDTQYF